Listed below are T cell receptor beta chains from one sample, sequenced in a study of PD-1 blockade in classical Hodgkin lymphoma. Produced via immunoSEQ multiplex PCR; TCRdb's table is partial and in-frame only. Among more than 90,000 clones listed, roughly 76% were seen once. The specimen was peripheral blood mononuclear cells (PBMCs), collected before the second cycle of nivolumab. The receptors were sampled from a human donor with classical Hodgkin lymphoma. CDR3s include the opening cysteine and the closing phenylalanine or tryptophan. Fields, in order: J gene, V gene, CDR3 protein.

>TRBJ2-3|TRBV10-3
CAISRGQQRTDTQYF
>TRBJ1-3|TRBV6-5
CASRAAGRGNTIYF
>TRBJ2-3|TRBV7-9
CASSLGLAPTDTQYF
>TRBJ2-2|TRBV19
CASYGGRTVGTGELFF
>TRBJ2-5|TRBV7-9
CASSFRKREGGETQYF
>TRBJ2-7|TRBV6-1
CASSAHYEQYF
>TRBJ2-7|TRBV2
CASSASGRKGEQYF
>TRBJ2-1|TRBV5-6
CASSPIAGGYNEQFF
>TRBJ2-1|TRBV5-1
CASSQTSGPPNEQFF
>TRBJ1-4|TRBV6-5
CASSKTGRNEKLFF
>TRBJ2-1|TRBV9
CASSVVASGRANEQFF
>TRBJ2-7|TRBV7-2
CASQTTMTGLGYEQYF
>TRBJ2-3|TRBV18
CASSRTSGIGTDTQYF
>TRBJ2-1|TRBV7-2
CASSLRLVAGLDEQFF
>TRBJ1-5|TRBV5-8
CASSFGTANQPQHF
>TRBJ1-1|TRBV7-9
CASSPQGRDTEAFF
>TRBJ1-2|TRBV19
CASSMLSNYGYTF
>TRBJ1-2|TRBV10-3
CAISALTGNYGYTF
>TRBJ1-5|TRBV29-1
CSASDRDNQPQHF
>TRBJ1-5|TRBV5-5
CASSLAGSGNQPQHF
>TRBJ2-1|TRBV5-1
CASSFGGSPYNEQFF
>TRBJ2-7|TRBV29-1
CSVGQGASGGGYEQYF
>TRBJ2-2|TRBV7-2
CASSPSGTLNTGELFF
>TRBJ2-1|TRBV5-1
CASSLDLSREQFF
>TRBJ2-7|TRBV10-3
CACRGTGEEQYF
>TRBJ2-1|TRBV5-4
CASSLFGGLVENEQFF
>TRBJ2-3|TRBV6-6
CASRLSVLGTDTQYF
>TRBJ2-2|TRBV5-8
CASSSHRWEADTGELFF
>TRBJ2-5|TRBV21-1
CASRDRGKETQYF
>TRBJ2-2|TRBV28
CASSLRSGRGTGELFF
>TRBJ2-3|TRBV7-9
CASRSGLAVWEDTQYF
>TRBJ1-5|TRBV10-2
CASSEFGGGPATQHF
>TRBJ2-7|TRBV30
CAWSRGSTYEQYF
>TRBJ2-1|TRBV14
CASSQGTSGLYLFYNEQFF
>TRBJ2-3|TRBV13
CASSLAARGSDTQYF
>TRBJ2-2|TRBV5-5
CASSQDRAHPVGRELFF